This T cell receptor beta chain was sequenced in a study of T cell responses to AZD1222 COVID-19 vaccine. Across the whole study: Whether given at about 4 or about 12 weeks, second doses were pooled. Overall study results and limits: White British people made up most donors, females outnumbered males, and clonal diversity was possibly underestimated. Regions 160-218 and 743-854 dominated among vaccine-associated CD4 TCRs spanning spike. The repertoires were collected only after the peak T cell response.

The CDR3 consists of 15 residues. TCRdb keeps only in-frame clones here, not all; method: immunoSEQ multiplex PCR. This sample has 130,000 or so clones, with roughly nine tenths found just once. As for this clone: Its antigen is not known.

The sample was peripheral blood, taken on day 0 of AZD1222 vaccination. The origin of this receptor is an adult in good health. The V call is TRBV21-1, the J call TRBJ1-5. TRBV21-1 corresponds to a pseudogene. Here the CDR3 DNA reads TGTGCCAGCACCAAAGAGAGGGGCCCCAATCAGCCCCAGCATTTT. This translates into CASTKERGPNQPQHF.